What follows are 24 T cell receptor beta chains derived from one specimen sequenced in a study of T cell responses to AZD1222 COVID-19 vaccine. Method: immunoSEQ multiplex PCR; TCRdb's copy keeps in-frame clones and lacks some. The sample yields about 94,000 clones, approximately 90% seen once. The sequencing here drew on peripheral blood, taken on day 0 of AZD1222 vaccination. The receptors originated from an adult in good health.

The chain is built from TRBV9 and TRBJ1-3; no firm D call. Per germline, CDR1 SGDLS and CDR2 YYNGEE. Deletions cut 3 bases from V and 0 bases from J, with 7 bases between. CDR3 length: 14 amino acids. CDR3 nucleotides: TGTGCCAGCAGCGGTCTCCTCTCTGGAAACACCATATATTTT. Amino acid sequence: CASSGLLSGNTIYF.

The chain recombines TRBV6-5 with TRBJ2-7; 8 bases agree with TRBD1. Per germline, CDR1 MNHEY and CDR2 SVGAGI. V dropped 7 bases and J dropped 6; count of bases not matched to a gene: 14. This CDR3 has 15 amino acids. CDR3 in amino acids: CASTFTTGAFSEQYF. CDR3 bases: TGTGCCAGCACCTTCACGACAGGGGCCTTCTCCGAGCAGTACTTC.

This clone has only one observation. This chain connects TRBV7-9 to TRBJ1-4; maybe TRBD1 (5 bases). Trimming shortened V by 5 bases and J by 4 bases, and 17 bases separated the two germline ends. This CDR3 has 16 amino acids. Germline CDR1 reads SEHNR; CDR2 reads FQNEAQ (reference sequence). The DNA for the CDR3 is TGTGCCAGCAGCCTACAGGTGCAGCACCATAATGAAAAACTGTTTTTT. This gives the protein CASSLQVQHHNEKLFF.

The V gene is TRBV14, the J gene TRBJ1-1, with a tentative D call TRBD1 (5 bases). CDR1 SGHDN and CDR2 FVKESK come from the germline V gene. The V and J ends lost 3 bases and 5 bases respectively, with 10 bases between them. This CDR3 contains 13 residues. The CDR3 spells CASSQGVGTEAFF. The CDR3 DNA is TGTGCCAGCAGCCAGGGGGTCGGGACTGAAGCTTTCTTT.

The rearrangement links TRBV6-5 to TRBJ1-2; tentatively, D is TRBD1 (5 bases). The CDR3 spans 15 residues. Trimming stripped 4 bases from V and 0 bases from J, with 12 bases between. CDR1 is MNHEY, CDR2 SVGAGI, per germline. The CDR3, as DNA: TGTGCCAGCAGTTCACGGGACCTCACTAACTATGGCTACACCTTC. Residues: CASSSRDLTNYGYTF.

This clone appeared a few times. The gene calls are TRBV6-5 and TRBJ2-3; TRBD1 agrees at 7 bases. CDR1 is MNHEY, CDR2 SVGAGI, per germline. The CDR3 is 14 residues long. V shed 5 bases, J shed 2 bases, and the junction held 4 bases outside the gene matches. The CDR3 sequence is CASSRDRSTDTQYF. The CDR3, as DNA: TGTGCCAGCAGTAGGGACAGATCCACAGATACGCAGTATTTT.

The chain employs TRBV19 and TRBJ1-5, with a tentative D call TRBD1 (5 bases). The CDR3 sequence is 13 residues long. V was pared by 7 bases and J by 7 bases, with 14 bases between. Germline CDR1 reads LNHDA; CDR2 reads SQIVND (reference sequence). The CDR3 nucleotides read TGTGCCAGTACCCCAGGCCCAGGGCAGCCCCAGCATTTT. This translates into CASTPGPGQPQHF.

This clone was detected only once. The rearrangement joins TRBV6-1 to TRBJ1-5; D ambiguous. CDR1 MNHNS and CDR2 SASEGT come from the germline V gene. V was clipped by 0 bases and J by 4 bases, with 13 bases between them. The CDR3 runs to 16 residues. The CDR3 DNA reads TGTGCCAGCAGTGAAGCAGGCGGGATAAGAAATCAGCCCCAGCATTTT. It yields the protein CASSEAGGIRNQPQHF.

The chain employs TRBV19 and TRBJ1-5; tentative D call: TRBD1 (5 bases). V was clipped by 3 bases and J by 8 bases, with 14 bases between them. In germline, CDR1 is LNHDA, CDR2 SQIVND (reference sequence). CDR3 size: 14 residues. CDR3 DNA sequence: TGTGCCAGTAGTATGGGACGCCTGCTAGAGCCCCAGCATTTT. Its translation is CASSMGRLLEPQHF.

The chain joins TRBV30 to TRBJ2-3; 8 nucleotides match TRBD1. This CDR3 contains 14 residues. V was clipped by 3 bases and J by 4 bases; unmatched bases: 6. Germline CDR1 reads GTSNPN; CDR2 reads SVGIG (reference sequence). The CDR3 here is CAWSQTGVPDTQYF. The CDR3 region has the DNA TGTGCCTGGAGCCAGACAGGGGTCCCAGATACGCAGTATTTT.

This chain connects TRBV19 to TRBJ1-3; a weak D match, TRBD1 (6 bases). Germline loops: CDR1 LNHDA, CDR2 SQIVND (reference sequence). V lost 7 bases to trimming and J lost 0 bases, with 13 bases between them. The CDR3 extends over 15 amino acids. The CDR3 DNA reads as TGTGCCAGTAAGAGGACAGCTCCCTCTGGAAACACCATATATTTT. Protein sequence: CASKRTAPSGNTIYF.

This chain joins TRBV10-1 and TRBJ2-7; TRBD1 matches 9 bases. The V and J ends lost 4 bases and 3 bases, in that order; junction bases with no gene match: 7. There are 15 residues in the CDR3. Germline CDR1 is WNHNN and CDR2 is SYGVQD (reference sequence). CDR3 amino acids: CASSGGQGQGYEQYF. The CDR3 DNA is TGCGCCAGCAGTGGCGGACAGGGACAGGGCTACGAGCAGTACTTC.

The genes are TRBV27 and TRBJ1-3; D remains unclear. Germline V gene data show CDR1 as MNHEY and CDR2 as SMNVEV (reference sequence). V lost 7 bases to trimming and J lost 0 bases, with 25 bases between them. This CDR3 contains 19 residues. The CDR3 reads CASTPKVPKEASSGNTIYF. The CDR3 DNA reads as TGTGCCAGCACCCCCAAGGTACCAAAGGAGGCCTCCTCTGGAAACACCATATATTTT.

The V and J genes are TRBV4-2 and TRBJ2-5; D not certain. Deletions cut 1 base from V and 7 bases from J, with 13 bases between. The CDR3 is made up of 14 amino acids. Germline V gives CDR1 LGHNA, CDR2 YNFKEQ. The CDR3 here is CASSQAPGEGTQYF. CDR3 bases: TGTGCCAGCAGCCAAGCACCAGGTGAAGGGACCCAGTACTTC.

The CDR3 nucleotides are TGCGCCAGCAGCTTGCTCCTAGGCTCCTACGAGCAGTACTTC. Its protein product is CASSLLLGSYEQYF. The chain couples TRBV5-1 to TRBJ2-7; D remains unclear. The CDR3 loop spans 14 amino acids. Germline-derived CDR1 and CDR2 are SGHRS and YFSETQ. With 1 base removed from V and 0 bases from J, the gap between germline ends came to 8 bases.

This chain uses TRBV16 with TRBJ1-2; D gene unclear. The V gene lost 0 bases and the J gene lost 4 bases, with 9 bases spanning the gap. The CDR3 length is 14 residues. Germline V CDR1 and CDR2: KGHSY, FQNENV. CDR3 nucleotides: TGTGCCAGCAGCCAATCGACAATGCCCTATGGCTACACCTTC. Translated: CASSQSTMPYGYTF.

V and J are TRBV3-1 (or the pseudogene TRBV3-2) and TRBJ1-6; the D gene is possibly TRBD1 (6 bases). The CDR3 extends over 19 amino acids. The germline gives CDR1 LGHDT, CDR2 YNNKEL (reference sequence). Between the trimmed V and J ends, which lost 3 bases and 7 bases, there was a span of 25 bases. The CDR3 spells CASSHYSGGASPGNSPLHF. CDR3 bases: TGTGCCAGCAGCCATTATTCGGGGGGGGCCTCCCCTGGAAATTCACCCCTCCACTTT.

This clone was picked up a small number of times. The chain links TRBV6-5 to TRBJ2-2; tentatively, D is TRBD1 (6 bases). CDR3 length: 15 amino acids. V was shortened by 6 bases and J by 5 bases, with 16 bases between the two germline ends. Germline CDR1 and CDR2: MNHEY and SVGAGI. DNA of the CDR3: TGTGCCAGCAGCCCATCCTGGGACACTACCGGGGAGCTGTTTTTT. Protein product: CASSPSWDTTGELFF.

V is TRBV3-1 (or the pseudogene TRBV3-2) and J is TRBJ2-2; D gene uncertain. From germline, CDR1 is LGHDT and CDR2 YNNKEL (reference sequence). CDR3 length equals 17 residues. Trimming took off 6 bases at V and 3 bases at J, with 20 bases between the two ends. The chain's CDR3 is CASRDRGRQLDTGELFF. DNA for the CDR3: TGTGCCAGCAGGGATAGAGGAAGACAATTAGACACCGGGGAGCTGTTTTTT.

The rearrangement links TRBV7-2 to TRBJ2-7; 9 nucleotides match TRBD1. CDR1 and CDR2 (germline): SGHTA, FQGNSA. The ends lost 5 bases at V and 4 bases at J; junction bases unmatched: 9. The CDR3 consists of 15 residues. The CDR3 loop reads CASSRPGQGLYEQYF. In nucleotides, the CDR3 is TGTGCCAGCAGCCGGCCGGGACAGGGCTTATACGAGCAGTACTTC.

The table lists this clone with a count of one. This rearrangement joins TRBV14 to TRBJ2-5; D possibly corresponds to TRBD2 (7 bases). Looked up from germline, CDR1 is SGHDN and CDR2 is FVKESK. Trimming took 5 bases from V and 4 from J, leaving 14 bases between them. The CDR3 covers 14 residues. The CDR3 loop reads CASSNRGGTETQYF. In nucleotides, the CDR3 is TGTGCCAGCAGCAACCGCGGGGGCACAGAGACCCAGTACTTC.

The chain links TRBV7-3 to TRBJ1-3; D is unclear. The germline V gene has CDR1 SGHTA and CDR2 FQGTGA. The ends were cut back, 4 bases at V and 2 bases at J, with 12 bases in the middle. The CDR3 totals 15 residues. Written as DNA, the CDR3 is TGTGCCAGCAGCTCATCGGCGGGAACTGGAAACACCATATATTTT. The encoded protein is CASSSSAGTGNTIYF.

Details on this clone: Different DNA sequences within this sample yield the same CDR3. The genes are TRBV11-2 and TRBJ1-5; a weak D match, TRBD1 (5 bases). Germline lookup yields CDR1 SGHAT and CDR2 FQNNGV. With 5 bases removed from V and 3 bases from J, the gap between germline ends came to 8 bases. CDR3 length equals 13 residues. CDR3 amino acids: CASSGGPNQPQHF. The CDR3 nucleotides are TGTGCCAGCAGCGGGGGACCCAATCAGCCCCAGCATTTT.

The chain has TRBV3-1 (or the pseudogene TRBV3-2) and TRBJ2-5; D remains unclear. Germline CDR1 and CDR2: LGHDT and YNNKEL (reference sequence). This CDR3 region has 13 residues. With 4 bases removed from V and 0 bases from J, the gap between germline ends came to 6 bases. CDR3 DNA: TGTGCCAGCAGCCGACGGAACCAAGAGACCCAGTACTTC. Its protein product is CASSRRNQETQYF.